What follows are 26 T cell receptor beta chains derived from one specimen sequenced in a study of T cells in Graves' hyperthyroidism and ophthalmopathy. Authors of the study amplified TCR beta CDR3 regions from RNA transcripts. The HTBI primer set drove a first-round RT-PCR of the TCR CDR3. From the multiplex PCR reads, TCRdb called clonotypes with MiXCR, one entry per CDR3 protein. The repertoire consists of around 700,000 distinct CDR3 sequences, with 35% occurring once and the leading ten covering roughly 31%. Material for sequencing was blood. These receptors came from a woman aged 40 to 50 with Graves' hyperthyroidism.

The gene calls are TRBV15 and TRBJ2-2; D is uncertain. This CDR3 has 13 amino acids. CDR1 and CDR2 from the germline V gene are LNHNV and YYDKDF (reference sequence). Trimming removed 4 bases from V and 3 bases from J, with 6 bases in between. The CDR3 DNA reads as TGTGCCACCAGCAATGAGGACACCGGGGAGCTGTTTTTT. Translated: CATSNEDTGELFF.

In regard to this clonotype: One junction end disagrees with the germline gene, perhaps due to a read error. V and J are TRBV10-2 and TRBJ1-1; a weak D match, TRBD1 (6 bases). The V gene's germline CDR1 is WSHSY and CDR2 SAAADI. The CDR3 contains 14 residues. The CDR3 reads CASSGEGEFTEAFF. In DNA form, the CDR3 reads TGTGCCAGCAGTGGGGAGGGGGAATTCACTGAAGCTTTCTTT.

The rearrangement joins TRBV20-1 to TRBJ2-7, with TRBD1 as a possible D gene (5 bases). Per germline, CDR1 DFQATT and CDR2 SNEGSKA (reference sequence). V dropped 6 bases and J dropped 6 bases, with 21 bases sitting between them. The CDR3 is 14 amino acids. CDR3: CSASSRAGRPEQYF. The CDR3 coding sequence is TGCAGTGCCAGCAGTCGGGCAGGGCGTCCCGAGCAGTACTTC.

CDR3 region: CASSQGRGLMTGELFF. CDR3 DNA sequence: TGCGCCAGCAGCCAAGGAAGGGGACTCATGACCGGGGAGCTGTTTTTT. The chain couples TRBV4-1 to TRBJ2-2; D might be TRBD2 (6 bases). Trimming shortened V by 1 base and J by 5 bases, and 14 bases separated the two germline ends. Per germline, CDR1 MGHRA and CDR2 YSYEKL. The CDR3 loop spans 16 amino acids.

In this sample, this clonotype turned up a few times. This chain uses TRBV7-6 with TRBJ1-4; D unclear. Between the trimmed V and J ends, which lost 0 bases and 8 bases, there was a span of 7 bases. The germline CDR1 and CDR2 sequences are SGHVS and FNYEAQ. This CDR3 is built from 13 residues. This CDR3 is CASSLALSEKLFF. For the CDR3, the DNA is TGTGCCAGCAGCTTAGCTCTCTCGGAAAAACTGTTTTTT. Supplemented by reference TRBV7-6 and TRBJ1-4, the full variable domain reads GAGVSQSPRYKVTKRGQDVALRCDPISGHVSLYWYRQALGQGPEFLTYFNYEAQQDKSGLPNDRFSAERPEGSISTLTIQRTEQRDSAMYRCASSLALSEKLFFGSGTQLSVL.

This clonotype was seen many times. V is TRBV20-1 and J is TRBJ1-2; D might be TRBD1 (5 bases). V lost 4 bases to trimming and J lost 8 bases, with 11 bases between them. The germline CDR1 and CDR2 sequences are DFQATT and SNEGSKA (reference sequence). This CDR3 contains 11 residues. In nucleotides, the CDR3 is TGCAGTGCTATAGGGGCTTGGGGCTACACCTTC. Protein product: CSAIGAWGYTF.

This clonotype was detected a few times. The chain employs TRBV4-3 and TRBJ1-1, with D unclear. The CDR3 spans 16 residues. The germline V and J ends were trimmed by 0 bases and 5 bases, with 16 bases remaining between them. CDR1 and CDR2 from the germline V gene are LGHNA and YSLEER. The CDR3: CASSQDRVSRQTEAFF. Here the CDR3 DNA reads TGCGCCAGCAGCCAAGATCGAGTATCCCGGCAGACTGAAGCTTTCTTT.

This clonotype was counted at least ten times. The chain links TRBV19 to TRBJ2-7; 11 bases match TRBD1. The V and J ends lost 3 bases and 3 bases, in that order; junction bases with no gene match: 1. CDR3 length equals 14 residues. Germline V gene data show CDR1 as LNHDA and CDR2 as SQIVND (reference sequence). The CDR3: CASSIGTGGYEQYF. As DNA, the CDR3 is TGTGCCAGTAGTATCGGGACAGGGGGCTACGAGCAGTACTTC.

In its sample, this clonotype was seen many times. The V and J genes are TRBV9 and TRBJ2-5, with 8 bases lining up with TRBD1. The CDR3 runs 17 residues. Per germline, CDR1 SGDLS and CDR2 YYNGEE. The trim removed 6 bases at V and 2 bases at J, leaving 15 bases unmatched. In nucleotides, the CDR3 is TGTGCCAGCAACGACATCCGCGCCGGGACAGGACAAGAGACCCAGTACTTC. It specifies CASNDIRAGTGQETQYF.

The sample holds many counts of this clonotype. The chain couples TRBV7-2 to TRBJ1-2, with D possibly being TRBD1 (5 bases). V lost 5 bases and J lost 5, with 18 bases in between. The CDR3 totals 15 residues. Per germline, CDR1 SGHTA and CDR2 FQGNSA. In DNA form, the CDR3 reads TGTGCCAGCAGCCTTCCTAAGGGACTCAAATATGGCTACACCTTC. Protein sequence: CASSLPKGLKYGYTF. The full variable domain, with the rest looked up from reference TRBV7-2 and TRBJ1-2, is GAGVSQSPSNKVTEKGKDVELRCDPISGHTALYWYRQSLGQGLEFLIYFQGNSAPDKSGLPSDRFSAERTGGSVSTLTIQRTQQEDSAVYLCASSLPKGLKYGYTFGSGTRLTVV.

The chain joins TRBV6-2 or TRBV6-3 to TRBJ2-2, with 10 bases fitting TRBD2. J lost 6 bases, V lost 2 bases, and 9 bases had no gene match. The CDR3 is 17 residues long. CDR1 is MNHEY and CDR2 is SVGEGT in the germline V gene. DNA of the CDR3: TGTGCCAGCAGTTACGGGAATCTAGCGGGAGAGGCCGGGGAGCTGTTTTTT. Translated, it gives CASSYGNLAGEAGELFF.

Concerning this clonotype itself: A much more abundant neighbour one base away suggests this may be a read error. The chain links TRBV19 to TRBJ1-3; D remains unclear. V lost 7 bases and J 1 base, leaving 17 bases between the germline ends. The CDR3 covers 16 residues. Germline V gene lookup returns CDR1 LNHDA and CDR2 SQIVND (reference sequence). The CDR3 loop is CASIYPDPRSGNTIYF. The CDR3 region has the DNA TGTGCCAGTATCTACCCCGACCCAAGGTCTGGAAACACCATATATTTT.

This clonotype turned up a few times. The rearrangement uses TRBV7-2 and TRBJ2-2; tentative D call: TRBD2 (5 bases). V was shortened by 3 bases and J by 7 bases, with 12 bases between the two germline ends. This CDR3 spans 14 amino acids. Germline V gene lookup returns CDR1 SGHTA and CDR2 FQGNSA. CDR3 region: CASSFVGVGGELFF. In nucleotides, the CDR3 is TGTGCCAGCAGCTTCGTGGGAGTGGGCGGGGAGCTGTTTTTT.

The chain has TRBV9 and TRBJ2-7; 8 bases fit TRBD1. CDR1 and CDR2 from the germline V gene are SGDLS and YYNGEE. V lost 0 bases to trimming and J lost 3 bases; unmatched junction nucleotides: 8. This CDR3 is 16 amino acids long. The CDR3 loop is CASSVESQGAYYEQYF. The CDR3 coding sequence is TGTGCCAGCAGCGTAGAGAGCCAGGGGGCCTACTACGAGCAGTACTTC. The full variable domain, completed using reference TRBV9 and TRBJ2-7, is DSGVTQTPKHLITATGQRVTLRCSPRSGDLSVYWYQQSLDQGLQFLIQYYNGEERAKGNILERFSAQQFPDLHSELNLSSLELGDSALYFCASSVESQGAYYEQYFGPGTRLTVT.

This clonotype was counted a few times. The chain has TRBV6-6 and TRBJ2-7, with 8 nucleotides matching TRBD1. This CDR3 spans 15 amino acids. The junction had 8 bases not matched to a gene; V was cut back by 4 bases and J by 3 bases. Germline V gene lookup returns CDR1 MNHNY and CDR2 SVGAGI (reference sequence). The CDR3 bases are TGTGCCAGCAGTTCCGCCGGGACAGGTCTCTACGAGCAGTACTTC. Protein: CASSSAGTGLYEQYF.

This clonotype was observed at least ten times. This chain joins TRBV14 and TRBJ1-2; no definite D call. The ends were cut back, 5 bases at V and 4 bases at J, with 8 bases in the middle. Germline CDR1 reads SGHDN; CDR2 reads FVKESK. CDR3 length equals 12 residues. For the CDR3, the DNA is TGTGCCAGCAGCTACAGTTTCTATGGCTACACCTTC. The encoded protein is CASSYSFYGYTF.

This clonotype has ten or more counts. V gene TRBV10-2 combines with J gene TRBJ1-6; 7 bases map to TRBD1. V was pared by 5 bases and J by 5 bases, with 6 bases of the junction left unmatched. This CDR3 is 15 amino acids long. Germline V gives CDR1 WSHSY, CDR2 SAAADI. The CDR3 region has the DNA TGCGCCAGCAGTACTACGGGACAGCATAATTCACCCCTCCACTTT. As protein: CASSTTGQHNSPLHF.

Points on this clonotype: A read error may be the cause here, since a much bigger clone is one base away. The conserved phenylalanine or tryptophan is not found at the CDR3 terminus, so this likely reflects a read error. The chain combines TRBV7-8 with TRBJ2-5; tentatively, D is TRBD1 or TRBD2 (6 bases each). Trimming took 4 bases from V and 4 from J, leaving 13 bases between them. CDR1 is SGHVS, CDR2 FQNEAQ, per germline. The CDR3 consists of 14 residues. CDR3 sequence (DNA): TGTGCCAGCAGCTCCAAACAGGGAGGAGAGACCCAGTACCTC. It translates to CASSSKQGGETQYL.

V is TRBV25-1 and J is TRBJ1-3; D is ambiguous. Per the germline V gene, CDR1 is MGHDK and CDR2 is SYGVNS. The ends were cut back, 8 bases at V and 2 bases at J, with 10 bases in the middle. This CDR3 is 13 amino acids long. The chain's CDR3 is CASPGEAGNTIYF. The CDR3 nucleotides read TGTGCCAGCCCAGGAGAGGCTGGAAACACCATATATTTT.

The V gene is TRBV20-1, the J gene TRBJ2-5; D ambiguous. TRBJ2-1 matches the DNA end more closely, so the J call is doubtful. CDR1 and CDR2 from the germline V gene are DFQATT and SNEGSKA (reference sequence). This CDR3 has 12 amino acids. The chain's CDR3 is CSATPLANEQFF. The CDR3 DNA reads TGCAGTGCTACCCCCCTTGCTAATGAGCAGTTCTTC.

Many counts were recorded for this clonotype. The V gene is TRBV15, the J gene TRBJ1-5; D is possibly TRBD1 (5 bases). Trimming took off 8 bases at V and 5 bases at J, with 22 bases between the two ends. Germline V gives CDR1 LNHNV, CDR2 YYDKDF (reference sequence). The CDR3 is 16 amino acids. The chain's CDR3 is CATRAGGPAGDQPQHF. The CDR3 DNA follows: TGTGCCACCCGGGCTGGCGGGCCGGCGGGGGATCAGCCCCAGCATTTT.

This clonotype has at least ten counts. The rearrangement uses TRBV29-1 and TRBJ1-4; the D gene is possibly TRBD1 (5 bases). Germline CDR1 and CDR2: SQVTM and ANQGSEA. CDR3 length: 14 amino acids. The V end was cut by 4 bases, the J end by 2 bases, with 11 bases between. In DNA form, the CDR3 reads TGCAGCGTTGCGAGGGGAGGGACTAATGAAAAACTGTTTTTT. This translates into CSVARGGTNEKLFF.

A note on this clonotype: Possible read error: a much larger clone is one base away. The rearrangement links TRBV20-1 to TRBJ1-2; no firm D call. This CDR3 contains 11 residues. The germline gives CDR1 DFQATT, CDR2 SNEGSKA (reference sequence). CDR3 loop: CSASPGFGCTF. CDR3 DNA sequence: TGCAGTGCTAGCCCGGGGTTTGGCTGCACCTTC.

This clonotype was seen many times. The rearrangement uses TRBV29-1 and TRBJ2-7; perhaps TRBD1 as D (5 bases). Germline V gives CDR1 SQVTM, CDR2 ANQGSEA. The CDR3 extends over 12 amino acids. V was cut by 0 bases and J by 3 bases, with 6 bases left in between. DNA of the CDR3: TGCAGCGTTGAAGAAGGGGTCTACGAGCAGTACTTC. Amino acids: CSVEEGVYEQYF.

The chain carries TRBV7-9 and TRBJ2-7; 9 nucleotides agree with TRBD1. The J segment lost 2 bases and the V segment lost 5 bases, leaving 7 bases of the junction unmatched. This CDR3 contains 15 residues. The germline V gene encodes CDR1 SEHNR and CDR2 FQNEAQ (reference sequence). CDR3 bases: TGTGCCAGCAGCCCAGGTCGACAGGGGGCCTACGAGCAGTACTTC. Its protein product is CASSPGRQGAYEQYF.

This clonotype was seen at least ten times. CDR3 in amino acids: CASSEAWTGVFF. The DNA for the CDR3 is TGTGCCAGCAGTGAAGCGTGGACAGGGGTGTTTTTT. This chain joins TRBV6-1 and TRBJ1-4; 9 bases are shared with TRBD1. Unmatched junction bases numbered 2, after V lost 0 bases and J lost 15 bases. From germline, CDR1 is MNHNS and CDR2 SASEGT. This CDR3 is built from 12 residues.